This TCR beta chain was identified in a study of cytomegalovirus exposure and HLA in healthy donors. Study-level findings and limits: The investigators catalogued 150 to 200 TCR beta chains as cytomegalovirus-associated. A missense DCLRE1C variant was associated with V- and J-gene trimming of TCR beta chains in a later analysis, and an independent cohort replicated the association. Specificity of a few CMV-associated chains for CMV antigens was verified in vitro. CMV serostatus was the sole immune exposure information available.

Germline loops: CDR1 WNHNN, CDR2 SYGVQD (reference sequence). V trimming: 2 bases; J trimming: 6 bases; junction bases outside the gene matches: 10. The CDR3 has 15 residues. The PCR was carried out with 60 Vbeta primers and 13 Jbeta primers. TCRdb keeps only in-frame clones here, not all; method: immunoSEQ multiplex PCR. This sample has some 89,000 clones, with roughly 80% found just once. Notes on this clone: Its antigen is not known.

The chain uses TRBV10-1 and TRBJ2-7; 7 bases are a match to TRBD1. The sequence derives from a woman aged 30 to 39 in good health and CMV-seronegative. Sequenced: PBMCs. The CDR3 coding sequence is TGCGCCAGCAGTGAGGGGGCAGGGGGTTCACTCGAGCAGTACTTC. This sequence encodes CASSEGAGGSLEQYF.